This T cell receptor (beta chain) was retrieved from a study of T cell responses to AZD1222 COVID-19 vaccine. Method: immunoSEQ multiplex PCR; TCRdb's copy keeps in-frame clones and lacks some. The sample has about 25,000 clones; more than 75% are singletons. This clonotype was obtained from an adult who received the AZD1222 COVID-19 vaccine. Specimen: peripheral blood, collected 28 days after the second AZD1222 dose.

CDR3 bases: TGTGCCAGCAGTCGGTTTAACTATGGCTACACCTTC. It specifies CASSRFNYGYTF. This chain connects TRBV6-2 or TRBV6-3 to TRBJ1-2, with D hard to call. Germline V gives CDR1 MNHEY, CDR2 SVGEGT. The CDR3 is 12 residues long. Trimming pared 5 bases from V and 1 base from J, leaving 5 bases between.